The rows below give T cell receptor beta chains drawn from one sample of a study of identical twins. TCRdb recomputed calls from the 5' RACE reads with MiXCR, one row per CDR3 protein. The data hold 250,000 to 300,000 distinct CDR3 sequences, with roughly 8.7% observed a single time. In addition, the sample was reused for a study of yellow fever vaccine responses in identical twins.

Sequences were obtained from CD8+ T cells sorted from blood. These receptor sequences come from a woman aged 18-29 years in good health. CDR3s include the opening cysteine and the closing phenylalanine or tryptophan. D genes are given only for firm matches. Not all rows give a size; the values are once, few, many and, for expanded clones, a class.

DNA: TGTGCCAGCAGCTTAGTATCAGCTTTGAATGAGCAGTTCTTC; CDR3: CASSLVSALNEQFF; size: many; V: TRBV7-9; D: .; J: TRBJ2-1
DNA: TGTGCCAGCAGGCTTGACGACGGGGACGGCCTTCAAGAGACCCAGTACTTC; CDR3: CASRLDDGDGLQETQYF; size: few; V: TRBV11-2; D: .; J: TRBJ2-5
DNA: TGCGCCAGCAGCCAAGTCCCCGAGGAGCTGTTTTTT; CDR3: CASSQVPEELFF; size: few; V: TRBV4-3; D: .; J: TRBJ2-2
DNA: TGTGCCATCACGGGGGCGAACACCGGGGAGCTGTTTTTT; CDR3: CAITGANTGELFF; size: few; V: TRBV10-3; D: .; J: TRBJ2-2
DNA: TGTGCCAGCAGCTTAGCGTTCAAACCGGGACTAGTCGGGGAGACCCAGTACTTC; CDR3: CASSLAFKPGLVGETQYF; size: .; V: TRBV7-2; D: TRBD2; J: TRBJ2-5
DNA: TGTGCCATCAGATTAAACAGGGAGGGTAGAACCTACGAGCAGTACTTC; CDR3: CAIRLNREGRTYEQYF; size: many; V: TRBV10-3; D: .; J: TRBJ2-7
DNA: TGTGCCAGCAGCCCCGGACCTGTCGAAGAGCAGTACTTC; CDR3: CASSPGPVEEQYF; size: many; V: TRBV7-2; D: .; J: TRBJ2-7
DNA: TGTGCCAGCACCCGGGGCTACAATGAGCAGTTCTTC; CDR3: CASTRGYNEQFF; size: many; V: TRBV12-3/TRBV12-4; D: .; J: TRBJ2-1
DNA: TGTGCCCATCACACGGATACAGATACGCAGTATTTT; CDR3: CAHHTDTDTQYF; size: many; V: TRBV7-9; D: .; J: TRBJ2-3
DNA: TGCGCCAGCAGCTTGGTTCGGACACCATTAACAGAGACCCAGTACTTC; CDR3: CASSLVRTPLTETQYF; size: many; V: TRBV5-1; D: .; J: TRBJ2-5
DNA: TGTGCCAGCAGCGCCCCCCGGGACAGCCTCTACAATGAGCAGTTCTTC; CDR3: CASSAPRDSLYNEQFF; size: many; V: TRBV9; D: TRBD1; J: TRBJ2-1
DNA: TGTGCCACCAGCAGAGATCTAGCGGGGTCCTACAATGAGCAGTTCTTC; CDR3: CATSRDLAGSYNEQFF; size: .; V: TRBV15; D: TRBD2; J: TRBJ2-1
DNA: TGTGCCATCAGTGAACCTCCACAAGAGACCCAGTACTTC; CDR3: CAISEPPQETQYF; size: many; V: TRBV10-3; D: .; J: TRBJ2-5
DNA: TGTGCCAGCAGTCAGGAAGCCGACGGTAGCTCCTACGAGCAGTACTTC; CDR3: CASSQEADGSSYEQYF; size: .; V: TRBV7-9; D: .; J: TRBJ2-7
DNA: TGTGCCAGCAGCTTGGATCCGGGACTACTAAGGGAGACCCAGTACTTC; CDR3: CASSLDPGLLRETQYF; size: few; V: TRBV7-2; D: TRBD2; J: TRBJ2-5
DNA: TGTGCCAGCAGCCCGTACTCTTGGACAGGCAATGAAAAACTGTTTTTT; CDR3: CASSPYSWTGNEKLFF; size: few; V: TRBV14; D: TRBD1; J: TRBJ1-4
DNA: TGCAGTGCTAGAGATCCGAGGCTAGCGGGGGGGCTACAGGAGACCCAGTACTTC; CDR3: CSARDPRLAGGLQETQYF; size: many; V: TRBV20-1; D: TRBD2; J: TRBJ2-5
DNA: TGTGCCAGCAGCCAAGTCTTAGGCTACGAGCAGTACTTC; CDR3: CASSQVLGYEQYF; size: many; V: TRBV14; D: .; J: TRBJ2-7
DNA: TGTGCCAGCAGTCGGGACCGCCGGGGTTCACCCCTCCACTTT; CDR3: CASSRDRRGSPLHF; size: .; V: TRBV6-2/TRBV6-3; D: .; J: TRBJ1-6
DNA: TGTGCCAGCAGACCCGGGACAGGGGGAACAGATACGCAGTATTTT; CDR3: CASRPGTGGTDTQYF; size: .; V: TRBV7-9; D: TRBD1; J: TRBJ2-3
DNA: TGTGCCAGCAGAGGGACGCCTGGGGCCAACGTCCTGACTTTC; CDR3: CASRGTPGANVLTF; size: many; V: TRBV7-9; D: .; J: TRBJ2-6
DNA: TGCGCCAGCAGCCCCGGGACTAGCGGAAGAAACTACGAGCAGTACTTC; CDR3: CASSPGTSGRNYEQYF; size: few; V: TRBV4-3; D: TRBD2; J: TRBJ2-7
DNA: TGTGCCATCAGTGACCCTAGGGGGACTGAAGCTTTCTTT; CDR3: CAISDPRGTEAFF; size: .; V: TRBV10-3; D: .; J: TRBJ1-1
DNA: TGTGCCAGCAGCGCCCTTTCTCAAGAGACCCAGTACTTC; CDR3: CASSALSQETQYF; size: few; V: TRBV7-9; D: .; J: TRBJ2-5
DNA: TGTGCCAGCGCCCAATCAGCTAATTCACCCCTCCACTTT; CDR3: CASAQSANSPLHF; size: .; V: TRBV7-9; D: .; J: TRBJ1-6
DNA: TGTGCCACCGAGGACAGTTCCTACGAGCAGTACTTC; CDR3: CATEDSSYEQYF; size: many; V: TRBV10-3; D: .; J: TRBJ2-7
DNA: TGTGCCACCAGTTCCCCAGATGGGGTCCAAGAGACCCAGTACTTC; CDR3: CATSSPDGVQETQYF; size: many; V: TRBV24-1; D: .; J: TRBJ2-5
DNA: TGCGCCAGCAGCCAAACTAGCAATTCCTACAATGAGCAGTTCTTC; CDR3: CASSQTSNSYNEQFF; size: .; V: TRBV4-1; D: .; J: TRBJ2-1
DNA: TGTGCCAGCAGTTACCACGACGCGACAGACGGCGATTCACCCCTCCACTTT; CDR3: CASSYHDATDGDSPLHF; size: many; V: TRBV6-2/TRBV6-3; D: .; J: TRBJ1-6
DNA: TGCGCCAGCAGCTGGAGGAGATCCTACGAGCAGTACTTC; CDR3: CASSWRRSYEQYF; size: .; V: TRBV4-3; D: .; J: TRBJ2-7
DNA: TGTGCCAGCAGTCGTGACAGCTTCTACGAGCAGTACTTC; CDR3: CASSRDSFYEQYF; size: many; V: TRBV12-3/TRBV12-4; D: .; J: TRBJ2-7
DNA: TGCGCCAGCAGCCAAGTCTCCAACTGGGGGGCGTCCTACGAGCAGTACTTC; CDR3: CASSQVSNWGASYEQYF; size: .; V: TRBV4-1; D: .; J: TRBJ2-7
DNA: TGTGCCTGGAGTGCCGGCCTAAACACCGGGGAGCTGTTTTTT; CDR3: CAWSAGLNTGELFF; size: .; V: TRBV30; D: .; J: TRBJ2-2
DNA: TGCGCCAGCAGACATATAGCCGACACCTACGAGCAGTACTTC; CDR3: CASRHIADTYEQYF; size: many; V: TRBV5-1; D: .; J: TRBJ2-7
DNA: TGTGCCAGCAGCCCAGGGGAATTAGGGGATACGCAGTATTTT; CDR3: CASSPGELGDTQYF; size: few; V: TRBV12-3/TRBV12-4; D: .; J: TRBJ2-3
DNA: TGTGCCAGCAGCCAACCCGGGAGCAATGAGCAGTTCTTC; CDR3: CASSQPGSNEQFF; size: few; V: TRBV3-1; D: .; J: TRBJ2-1
DNA: TGTGCCAGCAGCCATACCAACGGGACCGCCTCCCCCTACGAGCAGTACTTC; CDR3: CASSHTNGTASPYEQYF; size: few; V: TRBV11-2; D: .; J: TRBJ2-7
DNA: TGTGCCAGCAGCCACCAAGTAAGACTGAGCACAGATACGCAGTATTTT; CDR3: CASSHQVRLSTDTQYF; size: many; V: TRBV7-9; D: .; J: TRBJ2-3
DNA: TGTGCCAGCAGTTCCGTCCACGGACAGTACTTC; CDR3: CASSSVHGQYF; size: .; V: TRBV27; D: .; J: TRBJ2-7
DNA: TGTGCCATCAGAACAGACAGAATGAACACCGGGGAGCTGTTTTTT; CDR3: CAIRTDRMNTGELFF; size: many; V: TRBV10-3; D: .; J: TRBJ2-2
DNA: TGTGCCAGCAGTTTCACAGGGGGTCTTTACTACGAGCAGTACTTC; CDR3: CASSFTGGLYYEQYF; size: many; V: TRBV12-3/TRBV12-4; D: TRBD1; J: TRBJ2-7
DNA: TGCAGTGCTGAACCGGGACTAGCGGGGGGGTCCTACAATGAGCAGTTCTTC; CDR3: CSAEPGLAGGSYNEQFF; size: few; V: TRBV20-1; D: TRBD2; J: TRBJ2-1
DNA: TGCAGCGGTACAGGGATCGATGGCTACACCTTC; CDR3: CSGTGIDGYTF; size: .; V: TRBV29-1; D: .; J: TRBJ1-2
DNA: TGTGCCAGCAGTGAAGAGACTAGCGACCTCACCGGGGAGCTGTTTTTT; CDR3: CASSEETSDLTGELFF; size: few; V: TRBV6-4; D: TRBD2; J: TRBJ2-2
DNA: TGTGCCAGCAGTTACTCGGGGTCGGAGACCCAGTACTTC; CDR3: CASSYSGSETQYF; size: .; V: TRBV6-2/TRBV6-3; D: .; J: TRBJ2-5
DNA: TGCAGCGTTGAGTTTCCTAGCGGGAGTATCTACAATGAGCAGTTCTTC; CDR3: CSVEFPSGSIYNEQFF; size: many; V: TRBV29-1; D: TRBD2; J: TRBJ2-1
DNA: TGTGCCAGCAGTTCCCCCTTGACAGGGGAGTGGCGCACCGGGGAGCTGTTTTTT; CDR3: CASSSPLTGEWRTGELFF; size: many; V: TRBV25-1; D: TRBD1; J: TRBJ2-2